A selection of T cell receptor beta chains follows, all from one sample in a study of T cells after yellow fever vaccination. A single record per CDR3 protein comes from TCRdb applying MiXCR to the 5' RACE reads. The sample consists of a few hundred thousand distinct CDR3 sequences, roughly 8.3% of them appearing once. The sequencing used PBMCs, collected around 45 days after the first yellow fever vaccination. These receptors were obtained from a man aged 18-30 years who received the YFV17D yellow fever vaccine. CDR3s include the opening cysteine and the closing phenylalanine or tryptophan. Each record gives: clone size, V gene, D gene, J gene, CDR3 protein, CDR3 DNA. A D gene is named only where the DNA matches it firmly. Expanded clones get a size class; other rows say once, few or many, or leave the size out.

NA,TRBV5-1,NA,TRBJ1-4,CASSNGQFRTNEKLFF,TGCGCCAGCAGCAACGGACAGTTCCGGACTAATGAAAAACTGTTTTTT
NA,TRBV4-2,NA,TRBJ1-5,CASSQDLVGGNQPQHF,TGTGCCAGCAGCCAAGATTTAGTGGGGGGGAATCAGCCCCAGCATTTT
many,TRBV7-6,TRBD2,TRBJ2-1,CASSLGLADNNEQFF,TGTGCCAGCAGCTTAGGACTAGCGGACAACAATGAGCAGTTCTTC
NA,TRBV9,NA,TRBJ1-3,CASSDAPESGNTIYF,TGTGCCAGCAGCGACGCCCCAGAGTCTGGAAACACCATATATTTT
many,TRBV20-1,NA,TRBJ2-1,CSARSSGGLEQFF,TGCAGTGCTAGGTCTTCCGGGGGGCTTGAGCAGTTCTTC
few,TRBV7-9,NA,TRBJ2-3,CASSRRSGSTDTQYF,TGTGCCAGCAGCCGTAGGTCCGGAAGCACAGATACGCAGTATTTT
many,TRBV9,NA,TRBJ2-3,CASSPTGAITDTQYF,TGTGCCAGCAGCCCCACCGGGGCGATCACAGATACGCAGTATTTT
few,TRBV18,NA,TRBJ1-1,CASSPPERAAFF,TGTGCCAGCTCACCACCGGAAAGGGCGGCTTTCTTT
few,TRBV7-8,NA,TRBJ1-1,CASSWTQGSTEAFF,TGTGCCAGCAGCTGGACGCAGGGGAGCACTGAAGCTTTCTTT
few,TRBV3-1,NA,TRBJ2-3,CASSQVRGADTQYF,TGTGCCAGCAGCCAAGTGCGCGGGGCAGATACGCAGTATTTT
few,TRBV5-5,NA,TRBJ2-7,CASGSALGEQYF,TGTGCCAGCGGATCCGCGCTTGGCGAGCAGTACTTC
many,TRBV3-1,TRBD1,TRBJ2-7,CASSQSTGTEQYF,TGTGCCAGCAGCCAATCGACAGGGACCGAGCAGTACTTC
many,TRBV4-3,TRBD1,TRBJ2-2,CASSALEGQGPGGELFF,TGCGCCAGCAGCGCTTTAGAGGGACAGGGGCCAGGGGGGGAGCTGTTTTTT
NA,TRBV20-1,NA,TRBJ1-6,CSAQSRRSYNSPLHF,TGCAGTGCTCAGAGTCGTAGATCCTATAATTCACCCCTCCACTTT
few,TRBV18,TRBD1,TRBJ1-2,CASSPQDRVMGGYTF,TGTGCCAGCTCACCACAAGACAGGGTGATGGGGGGCTACACCTTC
NA,TRBV5-1,NA,TRBJ1-3,CASSEVAGNTIYF,TGCGCCAGCAGTGAGGTAGCTGGAAACACCATATATTTT
NA,TRBV10-3,TRBD1,TRBJ2-7,CAISAQGAYEQYF,TGTGCCATCAGTGCACAGGGGGCCTACGAGCAGTACTTC
NA,TRBV5-1,TRBD1,TRBJ2-1,CASTLGQGAGEQFF,TGCGCCAGCACCCTCGGACAGGGGGCGGGTGAGCAGTTCTTC
NA,TRBV20-1,NA,TRBJ2-2,CSAREVATGELFF,TGCAGTGCTAGAGAGGTGGCCACCGGGGAGCTGTTTTTT
NA,TRBV5-5,NA,TRBJ2-1,CASSFAREYNEQFF,TGTGCCAGCAGCTTTGCCAGGGAATACAATGAGCAGTTCTTC
few,TRBV4-3,NA,TRBJ1-2,CASSQVTGPNYGYTF,TGCGCCAGCAGCCAAGTTACCGGGCCCAACTATGGCTACACCTTC
NA,TRBV6-1,NA,TRBJ2-7,CASSPNRDLHEQYF,TGTGCCAGCAGTCCGAACCGGGACCTCCACGAGCAGTACTTC
NA,TRBV3-1,NA,TRBJ1-1,CASSLAGLGAAEAFF,TGTGCCAGCAGCCTCGCGGGTTTGGGGGCCGCTGAAGCTTTCTTT
few,TRBV7-9,TRBD1,TRBJ1-5,CASSLTGGSGQPQHF,TGTGCCAGCAGCCTAACAGGGGGCTCAGGTCAGCCCCAGCATTTT
many,TRBV12-3/TRBV12-4,NA,TRBJ2-3,CASTGTRRDTQYF,TGTGCCAGCACCGGGACTCGGAGAGATACGCAGTATTTT
many,TRBV11-2,TRBD2,TRBJ2-7,CASSPGTSGYEQYF,TGTGCCAGCAGCCCCGGGACTAGCGGGTACGAGCAGTACTTC
NA,TRBV13,NA,TRBJ2-1,CASSLGQGQRNEQFF,TGTGCCAGCAGCTTGGGACAAGGACAAAGAAATGAGCAGTTCTTC
few,TRBV7-2,NA,TRBJ2-1,CASSSLGFF,TGTGCCAGCAGCTCCCTGGGGTTCTTC
many,TRBV9,TRBD1,TRBJ1-1,CASSFRTGTEAFF,TGTGCCAGCAGCTTCCGGACAGGCACTGAAGCTTTCTTT
few,TRBV12-3/TRBV12-4,NA,TRBJ2-3,CASSLEAPDTQYF,TGTGCCAGCAGTTTAGAGGCCCCAGATACGCAGTATTTT
NA,TRBV5-1,TRBD2,TRBJ2-5,CASTTWRGGHQETQYF,TGCGCCAGCACGACCTGGCGCGGGGGGCACCAAGAGACCCAGTACTTC
few,TRBV11-2,NA,TRBJ1-2,CASSPHGARAYGYTF,TGTGCCAGCAGCCCTCACGGCGCCAGGGCCTATGGCTACACCTTC
many,TRBV4-2,TRBD2,TRBJ2-1,CASSARDYGYNEQFF,TGTGCCAGCAGCGCCCGGGACTATGGGTACAATGAGCAGTTCTTC
NA,TRBV7-2,NA,TRBJ2-1,CASSWADRPGGYNEQFF,TGTGCCAGCAGCTGGGCGGACAGGCCGGGGGGATACAATGAGCAGTTCTTC
many,TRBV27,NA,TRBJ1-5,CASSLHSNQPQHF,TGTGCCAGCAGTTTGCATAGCAATCAGCCCCAGCATTTT
NA,TRBV6-1,NA,TRBJ1-5,CASLGGQDTGNQPQHF,TGTGCCAGCTTAGGGGGACAAGACACGGGCAATCAGCCCCAGCATTTT
NA,TRBV7-9,NA,TRBJ2-3,CASSLDAGFTDTQYF,TGTGCCAGCAGCTTAGATGCAGGGTTCACAGATACGCAGTATTTT
few,TRBV4-1,NA,TRBJ1-2,CASSNIKGDTNYGYTF,TGCGCCAGCAGCAACATCAAAGGCGACACTAACTATGGCTACACCTTC
NA,TRBV19,NA,TRBJ2-5,CASSPTSRGRGETQYF,TGTGCCAGTAGTCCAACCTCCAGGGGACGGGGAGAGACCCAGTACTTC
few,TRBV20-1,NA,TRBJ1-2,CSARVPTGNHGYTF,TGCAGTGCTAGGGTGCCGACCGGGAACCATGGCTACACCTTC
few,TRBV7-2,TRBD2,TRBJ2-1,CAVPGGPSDNEQFF,TGTGCCGTACCGGGGGGGCCTTCTGACAATGAGCAGTTCTTC
few,TRBV12-3/TRBV12-4,NA,TRBJ2-3,CASSLYRVADTQYF,TGTGCCAGCAGTTTATACAGGGTCGCAGATACGCAGTATTTT
many,TRBV12-3/TRBV12-4,NA,TRBJ2-7,CASSNPGGEPYEQYF,TGTGCCAGCAGCAACCCCGGGGGTGAGCCCTACGAGCAGTACTTC
few,TRBV5-1,NA,TRBJ2-1,CASSLEGKQFF,TGCGCCAGCAGCTTGGAAGGGAAGCAGTTCTTC
NA,TRBV23-1,TRBD1,TRBJ2-5,CASTPGQMRKTQYF,TGCGCCAGCACACCGGGACAGATGCGAAAGACCCAGTACTTC
many,TRBV5-1,NA,TRBJ2-7,CASGSGGPAYEQYF,TGCGCCAGCGGGAGCGGAGGGCCCGCCTACGAGCAGTACTTC
few,TRBV11-1,NA,TRBJ2-7,CASRGAPPYEQYF,TGTGCCAGCCGTGGGGCACCCCCCTACGAGCAGTACTTC
few,TRBV30,NA,TRBJ2-5,CAWTRVSETQYF,TGTGCCTGGACTCGGGTTTCGGAGACCCAGTACTTC
few,TRBV20-1,NA,TRBJ2-3,CSAVDLYVGATDTQYF,TGCAGTGCTGTAGACCTTTATGTGGGGGCAACAGATACGCAGTATTTT
once,TRBV7-9,TRBD1,TRBJ1-4,CASSARDRAGEELFF,TGTGCCAGCAGCGCCCGGGACAGGGCCGGGGAAGAACTGTTTTTT
NA,TRBV9,NA,TRBJ2-2,CASSVVPANTGELFF,TGTGCCAGCAGCGTAGTTCCAGCGAACACCGGGGAGCTGTTTTTT
few,TRBV4-1,TRBD1,TRBJ1-5,CASSQDRGHIQPQHF,TGCGCCAGCAGCCAAGACAGGGGGCATATTCAGCCCCAGCATTTT